In this sample, the clone carrying this T cell receptor (beta chain) turned up a few times. Antigen: not known. The CDR3 runs to 13 residues. V was trimmed by 3 bases and J by 7 bases, leaving 12 bases between them. The germline V gene encodes CDR1 SNHLY and CDR2 FYNNEI. Unique-molecular-identifier-tagged TCR beta cDNA libraries were used. A population of about 0.95 to 10 million T cells gave rise to approximately 530,000 cDNA molecules. Each CDR3 protein is one row after TCRdb ran MiXCR on the PCR reads. Of hundreds of thousands of distinct CDR3 sequences listed, 53% are singletons. The sample originates from a study of post-analysis software for immune sequencing data. Study conclusions and caveats: Multiple sclerosis was associated with a significant reduction in normalized Chao1 diversity relative to controls. Several TRBV segments occurring more often in patients than controls included TRBV5-6, TRBV5-1 and TRBV20-1.

The sequencing sample was made of blood. The V gene is TRBV2, the J gene TRBJ2-5; D is unclear. The receptor was isolated from a girl between 5 and 17 years old with multiple sclerosis. CDR3: CASSERTQWTQYF. CDR3 nucleotides: TGTGCCAGCAGTGAGCGGACCCAGTGGACCCAGTACTTC.